These 17 T cell receptor beta chains share one sample of origin, sequenced in a study of blood T cell repertoires in COVID-19. The repertoire was sequenced with immunoSEQ multiplex PCR; TCRdb's copy has only in-frame clones and lacks some. The sample has 150,000 to 200,000 clones; over 80% are singletons. Sequencing was performed on PBMCs or T cells enriched from blood (not recorded which). All receptors come from a woman in her fifties or sixties who had recovered from COVID-19.

This sequence joins TRBV2 and TRBJ2-1, with TRBD2 matching 7 bases. V shed 1 base and J 15 bases; nucleotides not matched to a gene: 12. The CDR3 sequence is 14 residues long. Looked up from germline, CDR1 is SNHLY and CDR2 is FYNNEI. As DNA, the CDR3 is TGTGCCAGCAGTGAAGGCTTCCCGGGGGGACCCCCGTTCTTC. This gives the protein CASSEGFPGGPPFF.

The V and J genes are TRBV4-2 and TRBJ2-7, with 7 bases fitting TRBD1. Trimming cost V 4 bases and J 0 bases; bases outside gene matches: 0. Germline CDR1 and CDR2: LGHNA and YNFKEQ. The CDR3 is 13 amino acids. This CDR3 reads CASSRDSSYEQYF. CDR3 sequence (DNA): TGTGCCAGCAGCCGGGACAGCTCCTACGAGCAGTACTTC.

The rearrangement uses TRBV29-1 and TRBJ1-3; D gene unclear. The CDR3 is made up of 13 amino acids. Per the germline V gene, CDR1 is SQVTM and CDR2 is ANQGSEA. Trimming took off 4 bases at V and 2 bases at J, with 9 bases between the two ends. CDR3: CSVGGRTGNTIYF. The DNA for the CDR3 is TGCAGCGTTGGAGGGCGTACTGGAAACACCATATATTTT.

The CDR3 DNA reads as TGTGCCAGCCTCCCTCTTGGGACAGGGGGTTACGAGCAGTACTTC. Translating it yields CASLPLGTGGYEQYF. The chain couples TRBV2 to TRBJ2-7; 11 nucleotides agree with TRBD1. CDR3 length equals 15 residues. The V gene end was trimmed by 8 bases and the J gene end by 4 bases; junction bases not matched to a gene: 10. Per the germline V gene, CDR1 is SNHLY and CDR2 is FYNNEI.

V gene TRBV23-1 combines with J gene TRBJ1-5; possibly TRBD1 for D (5 bases). TRBV23-1 is an ORF, with its function uncertain. CDR3 length: 15 residues. V was trimmed by 7 bases and J by 5 bases, leaving 18 bases between them. The CDR3 loop is CASNCQDRPDQPQHF. DNA of the CDR3: TGCGCCAGCAACTGCCAAGACAGACCGGATCAGCCCCAGCATTTT.

J is TRBJ2-1 and V is TRBV20-1; D not certain. The germline gives CDR1 DFQATT, CDR2 SNEGSKA (reference sequence). Trimming removed 5 bases at V and 7 bases at J, with 6 bases between. The CDR3 contains 10 residues. The CDR3 region has the DNA TGCAGTGCTGTAATGAATGAGCAGTTCTTC. This sequence encodes CSAVMNEQFF.

This chain joins TRBV27 and TRBJ2-5, with D possibly matching TRBD2 (5 bases). The CDR3 is 16 residues long. Between the trimmed V and J ends, which lost 4 bases and 5 bases, there was a span of 20 bases. The germline V gene has CDR1 MNHEY and CDR2 SMNVEV (reference sequence). The DNA of the CDR3 is TGTGCCAGCAGTTCCCGGGCGCCTCAGCGAGGGGAGACCCAGTACTTC. This encodes CASSSRAPQRGETQYF.

The J gene is TRBJ1-2, the V gene TRBV4-1; possibly TRBD1 for D (5 bases). Germline V gives CDR1 MGHRA, CDR2 YSYEKL. Between the trimmed V and J ends, which lost 3 bases and 4 bases, there was a span of 9 bases. The CDR3 extends over 13 amino acids. CDR3 coding DNA: TGCGCCAGCAGCCAGGGGGGTGGCTATGGCTACACCTTC. Protein sequence: CASSQGGGYGYTF.

This chain joins TRBV2 and TRBJ2-2, with 9 bases fitting TRBD2. V shed 11 bases, J shed 5 bases, and the junction held 6 bases outside the gene matches. CDR1 SNHLY and CDR2 FYNNEI come from the germline V gene. The CDR3 spans 13 residues. The CDR3 is CASGSGRTGELFF. CDR3 DNA sequence: TGTGCCTCGGGGAGCGGGAGGACCGGGGAGCTGTTTTTT.

This sequence joins TRBV7-9 and TRBJ2-3; 7 nucleotides align to TRBD1. The CDR3 spans 16 residues. Germline loops: CDR1 SEHNR, CDR2 FQNEAQ (reference sequence). The trim removed 1 base at V and 4 bases at J, leaving 8 bases unmatched. In DNA form, the CDR3 reads TGTGCCAGCAGCTTAGGGTACGGGCAGGGGGCAGATACGCAGTATTTT. Translation: CASSLGYGQGADTQYF.

This chain joins TRBV30 and TRBJ1-2, with a weak D call TRBD1 (6 bases). The length of the CDR3 is 14 residues. Per germline, CDR1 GTSNPN and CDR2 SVGIG (reference sequence). V was trimmed by 0 bases and J by 1 base, leaving 9 bases between them. CDR3 in DNA: TGTGCCTGGAGTGTACAGGGTATTAACTATGGCTACACCTTC. The encoded protein is CAWSVQGINYGYTF.

In this sample, this clone turned up a few times. The V and J genes are TRBV5-1 and TRBJ2-1; D is unclear. Germline V gives CDR1 SGHRS, CDR2 YFSETQ. Trimming took 2 bases from V and 4 from J, leaving 10 bases between them. This CDR3 is 14 amino acids long. The CDR3 reads CASSFSYQYNEQFF. The CDR3 nucleotides read TGCGCCAGCAGCTTTTCTTACCAGTACAATGAGCAGTTCTTC.

The chain recombines TRBV6-1 with TRBJ2-2; 10 bases are shared with TRBD2. This CDR3 is 18 amino acids long. Germline CDR1 is MNHNS and CDR2 is SASEGT. Trimming at V came to 4 bases and at J to 5 bases, leaving 13 bases not matched to a gene. DNA of the CDR3: TGTGCCAGCAGTGCCTCTCCTCAAGAACTAGCGGGAACCGGGGAGCTGTTTTTT. It codes for CASSASPQELAGTGELFF.

The rearrangement links TRBV28 to TRBJ1-2; the D is unclear. Germline CDR1 is MDHEN and CDR2 is SYDVKM. With 4 bases removed from V and 8 bases from J, the gap between germline ends came to 11 bases. This CDR3 spans 12 amino acids. This chain's CDR3 is CASSSPPGGYTF. The CDR3 DNA is TGTGCCAGCAGTTCACCCCCCGGGGGCTACACCTTC.

The chain recombines TRBV27 with TRBJ1-4; 7 nucleotides match TRBD1. In germline, CDR1 is MNHEY, CDR2 SMNVEV (reference sequence). CDR3 length: 14 amino acids. J gave up 7 bases and V 5 bases, and 7 bases lay outside the gene matches. The DNA for the CDR3 is TGTGCCAGCAGTCACAGGGGAGTGGGTGAAAAACTGTTTTTT. Its translation: CASSHRGVGEKLFF.

This clone was counted between two and nine times. The chain carries TRBV2 and TRBJ2-3; TRBD2 matches at 7 bases. The trim removed 4 bases at V and 1 base at J, leaving 5 bases unmatched. The CDR3 contains 15 residues. The germline gives CDR1 SNHLY, CDR2 FYNNEI. CDR3 residues: CASSGFAGGTDTQYF. The CDR3 nucleotides are TGTGCCAGCAGTGGATTCGCGGGAGGCACAGATACGCAGTATTTT.

The chain has TRBV5-1 and TRBJ1-6, with 10 positions matching TRBD1. Germline V gives CDR1 SGHRS, CDR2 YFSETQ. Unmatched junction bases numbered 6, after V lost 4 bases and J lost 8 bases. This CDR3 spans 15 amino acids. The CDR3 DNA is TGCGCCAGCAGCAACGCCGGGACAGGGGATTCACCCCTCCACTTT. Protein product: CASSNAGTGDSPLHF.